This TCR beta chain was identified in a study of OX40 agonist ivuxolimab in advanced cancers. In terms of the full investigation: The costimulatory receptor OX40 (CD134) was targeted by ivuxolimab, a fully human IgG2 agonistic monoclonal antibody. Intravenous ivuxolimab was administered to patients every 2 weeks at six dose levels: 0.01, 0.1, 0.3, 1.5, 3 and 10 mg/kg. Among the 52 dose-escalation patients, some 20 had hepatocellular carcinoma, approximately 15 melanoma, 9 renal cell carcinoma and 9 head and neck cancer. A male proportion of 82.7% and a mean age of approximately 55 years, ranging from roughly 23 to 80, were recorded for the dose-escalation cohort. Prior anti-PD-1, anti-PD-L1 or anti-CTLA-4 therapy was permitted, and less than 45% of dose-escalation patients had received checkpoint inhibitors. Three dose-escalation patients achieved partial responses, one with hepatocellular carcinoma and two with cutaneous melanoma. Peripheral TCRbeta sequencing aimed to test whether ivuxolimab altered TCR sequence diversity and caused clonal T-cell expansion. The paper reports the monotherapy dose-escalation portion (N of about 56 patients) of the phase I ivuxolimab trial. Overall study results and their limits: Clonal expansion of both CD4+ and CD8+ blood T cells was observed from baseline to week 6 at doses 0.1 to 3.0 mg/kg. On average, CD8+ T cells showed more expanded clones than CD4+ T cells after ivuxolimab. Low levels of normalized T-cell clonal expansion were also seen in some patients who did not respond. In the 0.1-3.0 mg/kg groups, partial responders were among the patients with the lowest normalized peripheral clonal expansion, particularly in CD8+ T cells. Which antigens the clonally expanded peripheral T cells were specific for was not determined.

As to this clone: Its antigen remains unidentified. The input lacks base qualities; no much larger clone sits a single base away.

For sequencing of the TCRbeta CDR3 region, genomic DNA was extracted from the sorted cells. The immunoSEQ Assay was used for sequencing of TCRbeta CDR3 regions. Sourced from immuneACCESS, this table was stored by TCRdb with only in-frame sequences that have V and J called. A share of the clones is absent; for the studies checked, an unresolved V gene accounts for under half, and the remainder has no known explanation. The sample records around 26,000 clones, roughly 87% of which are singletons. The top ten clonotypes cover around 50% of the sample. The CDR3 starts with the cysteine, ends with the phenylalanine, and has 15 residues. Left in the record is the CDR3 DNA by itself, 45 bases read in frame from the first base. The germline V gene encodes CDR1 LGHNA and CDR2 YSLEER. The germline ends are 15 bases apart after V is trimmed by 6 bases and J by 2 bases. Patients with autoimmune disease history or receiving systemic immunosuppression were excluded from the trial. Peripheral blood for TCR sequencing was collected from all dose cohorts at baseline, on cycle 4 day 1, and on cycle 7 day 1. The samples were taken from a phase I, first-in-human, multicenter, open-label dose-escalation trial of ivuxolimab. Adults with locally advanced or metastatic melanoma, renal cell carcinoma, hepatocellular carcinoma or head and neck squamous cell carcinoma were enrolled in the trial. CD4+ and CD8+ T cells were sorted separately from peripheral blood before TCR sequencing.

The origin of this receptor is an adult with an advanced solid tumor such as melanoma, head and neck, liver or kidney cancer. The chain couples TRBV4-3 to TRBJ2-3; TRBD1 might be the D gene, on 5 matching bases. Sequences were derived from CD4+ or CD8+ T cells sorted from blood, sampled in a trial of the OX40 agonist ivuxolimab. The CDR3 region reads CASSPWGPNTDTQYF. DNA sequence: TGCGCCAGCAGTCCCTGGGGCCCTAACACAGATACGCAGTATTTT.